Listed below are T cell receptor beta chains from one sample, sequenced in a study of T cells after yellow fever vaccination. TCRdb redid the calling of the 5' RACE reads with MiXCR, one entry per CDR3 protein. Here the sample spans about 220,000 distinct CDR3 sequences, under 3.5% being singletons. The specimen comprised CD4+ T cells sorted from PBMCs, sampled 10 days after the yellow fever booster vaccination. Receptors originate from a man aged 18 to 30 who received the YFV17D yellow fever vaccine. Both conserved end residues are part of each CDR3. The D gene is left open where the match is weak. Where a row states a size, it is once, few, many or the class of an expanded clone; other rows omit it.

v_call	d_call	j_call	clone_size	cdr3_aa	cdr3_nt
TRBV5-1	.	TRBJ2-5	many	CASSLQVREETQYF	TGCGCCAGCAGCTTGCAGGTTCGGGAAGAGACCCAGTACTTC
TRBV5-6	.	TRBJ1-2	.	CASHWTGGAGYTF	TGTGCCAGCCACTGGACCGGGGGCGCTGGCTACACCTTC
TRBV12-3/TRBV12-4	.	TRBJ1-5	few	CASSLALGRRNQPQHF	TGTGCCAGCAGTTTAGCGCTTGGGCGGCGCAATCAGCCCCAGCATTTT
TRBV10-3	.	TRBJ2-2	.	CAISPGRMNTGELFF	TGTGCCATCAGTCCGGGACGTATGAACACCGGGGAGCTGTTTTTT
TRBV4-3	.	TRBJ2-3	many	CASSPRGGSTDTQYF	TGCGCCAGCAGCCCTAGGGGGGGTAGCACAGATACGCAGTATTTT
TRBV29-1	.	TRBJ2-7	few	CSVEYGPLSDEQYF	TGCAGCGTTGAGTACGGACCGCTATCGGACGAGCAGTACTTC
TRBV7-2	TRBD1	TRBJ1-6	many	CASSRQGDSPLHF	TGTGCCAGCAGTCGACAGGGTGATTCACCCCTCCACTTT
TRBV10-3	.	TRBJ1-1	few	CATTFPGKNTEAFF	TGTGCCACGACCTTCCCGGGGAAGAACACTGAAGCTTTCTTT
TRBV4-2	TRBD1	TRBJ1-1	many	CASSLATSGTANTEAFF	TGTGCCAGCAGCCTCGCAACATCCGGGACAGCGAACACTGAAGCTTTCTTT
TRBV6-5	.	TRBJ2-4	few	CASSWKGEGAKNIQYF	TGTGCCAGCAGTTGGAAGGGAGAGGGTGCCAAAAACATTCAGTACTTC
TRBV11-2	.	TRBJ2-7	few	CASSGRPGHLPSDEQYF	TGTGCCAGCAGCGGACGCCCGGGACACCTTCCCTCGGACGAGCAGTACTTC
TRBV27	.	TRBJ1-4	many	CASSLRVGEKLFF	TGTGCCAGCAGTTTACGGGTGGGGGAAAAACTGTTTTTT
TRBV7-8	TRBD2	TRBJ2-3	.	CASSLAWGLAGGVGDTQYF	TGTGCCAGCAGCTTAGCATGGGGACTAGCGGGGGGCGTGGGAGATACGCAGTATTTT
TRBV20-1	.	TRBJ1-6	.	CSAAGLAYNSPLHF	TGCAGTGCGGCAGGGCTAGCCTATAATTCACCCCTCCACTTT
TRBV7-2	TRBD2	TRBJ2-3	few	CASSLSGGADSTDTQYF	TGTGCCAGCAGCTTAAGCGGGGGGGCGGATAGCACAGATACGCAGTATTTT
TRBV7-2	TRBD1	TRBJ1-1	.	CASSLKGTGLKAFF	TGTGCCAGCAGCTTAAAAGGGACAGGGCTTAAGGCTTTCTTT
TRBV9	TRBD2	TRBJ2-5	many	CASSVGSGGETQYF	TGTGCCAGCAGCGTAGGGAGCGGGGGTGAGACCCAGTACTTC
TRBV29-1	TRBD1	TRBJ1-5	few	CSVGQGASQPQHF	TGCAGCGTTGGACAGGGGGCGAGCCAGCCCCAGCATTTT
TRBV20-1	.	TRBJ2-2	.	CSARPGLAGELFF	TGCAGTGCTAGACCAGGGTTGGCCGGGGAGCTGTTTTTT
TRBV4-1	TRBD1	TRBJ2-5	few	CASSQPGQRETQYF	TGCGCCAGCAGCCAACCGGGACAGAGAGAGACCCAGTACTTC
TRBV29-1	TRBD2	TRBJ2-1	few	CSVWAGTRVYNEQFF	TGCAGCGTTTGGGCCGGGACTAGGGTTTACAATGAGCAGTTCTTC
TRBV12-5	.	TRBJ2-6	many	CASGLGHSGANVLTF	TGTGCTAGTGGTTTGGGACACTCTGGGGCCAACGTCCTGACTTTC
TRBV4-3	.	TRBJ2-3	few	CASRKSGSDTQYF	TGCGCCAGCAGGAAGAGCGGGTCAGATACGCAGTATTTT
TRBV7-8	TRBD1	TRBJ2-3	few	CASSQDRVTDTQYF	TGTGCCAGCAGCCAGGACAGGGTGACAGATACGCAGTATTTT
TRBV3-1	TRBD2	TRBJ2-3	.	CASSQRLAGGPRFGTDTQYF	TGTGCCAGCAGCCAAAGACTAGCGGGGGGGCCGCGGTTCGGCACAGATACGCAGTATTTT
TRBV5-4	TRBD2	TRBJ2-1	.	CASGSGGGNEQFF	TGTGCCAGCGGTAGCGGGGGGGGGAATGAGCAGTTCTTC
TRBV7-9	.	TRBJ1-5	many	CASSLGSRNVWGGNQPQHF	TGTGCCAGCAGCTTAGGGTCTCGGAATGTATGGGGAGGCAATCAGCCCCAGCATTTT
TRBV7-2	TRBD1	TRBJ2-3	.	CATQYSTGSTDTQYF	TGTGCCACCCAATACTCGACAGGGAGCACAGATACGCAGTATTTT
TRBV20-1	.	TRBJ1-6	.	CSASLGSYNSPLHF	TGCAGTGCTAGTCTCGGTTCCTATAATTCACCCCTCCACTTT
TRBV19	TRBD1	TRBJ1-1	few	CASSQRTGEAFF	TGTGCCAGTAGTCAAAGGACAGGTGAAGCTTTCTTT
TRBV7-8	.	TRBJ1-1	few	CASTLMGGDMNTEAFF	TGTGCCAGCACCCTAATGGGCGGCGACATGAACACTGAAGCTTTCTTT